Below, 10 T cell receptor beta chains from the same sample are listed, as sequenced in a study of T cells after posttransplantation cyclophosphamide. Control samples came 1 year after myeloablative marrow transplants with methotrexate plus calcineurin inhibitor. The protocol was immunoSEQ multiplex PCR, while the TCRdb copy is restricted to in-frame clones and leaves out a portion. The table has 15,000 to 20,000 clones, 65% to 85% seen once. Sequencing used PBMCs, obtained around 59 weeks after allogeneic stem cell transplant with calcineurin inhibitor and methotrexate. The receptors originated from a male patient between 25 and 39 years old who received an allogeneic stem cell transplant from an unrelated donor, was CMV-positive, and had acute and chronic GVHD. Part of the T cells may come from the graft donor.

CDR3 DNA: TGTGCCAGCAGCTTGGGGGGGCCGGACGACACTGAAGCTTTCTTT. This codes for CASSLGGPDDTEAFF. This rearrangement joins TRBV7-3 to TRBJ1-1; a weak D match, TRBD1 (6 bases). The CDR3 runs 15 residues. Trimming took 3 bases from V and 3 from J, leaving 14 bases between them. In germline, CDR1 is SGHTA, CDR2 FQGTGA. The full variable domain, with the rest looked up from reference TRBV7-3 and TRBJ1-1, is GAGVSQTPSNKVTEKGKYVELRCDPISGHTALYWYRQSLGQGPEFLIYFQGTGAADDSGLPNDRFFAVRPEGSVSTLKIQRTERGDSAVYLCASSLGGPDDTEAFFGQGTRLTVV.

V usage is TRBV11-3 and J usage is TRBJ2-4, with D tentatively TRBD2 (6 bases). In germline, CDR1 is SGHNT, CDR2 YENEEA. V dropped 4 bases and J dropped 9 bases, with 13 bases sitting between them. CDR3 size: 13 residues. CDR3 DNA: TGTGCCAGCAGCTCGAGACCGCGGGGCATTCAGTACTTC. Amino acid sequence: CASSSRPRGIQYF.

The chain uses TRBV7-3 and TRBJ2-3; D gene uncertain. The V and J ends lost 2 bases and 1 base respectively, with 10 bases between them. This CDR3 has 15 amino acids. The germline V gene encodes CDR1 SGHTA and CDR2 FQGTGA. The DNA of the CDR3 is TGTGCCAGCAGCTTATCCCTAAGCGGCACAGATACGCAGTATTTT. Translation gives CASSLSLSGTDTQYF.

This chain links TRBV4-3 with TRBJ2-7, with TRBD1 matching over 8 bases. Germline CDR1 and CDR2: LGHNA and YSLEER. This CDR3 has 15 amino acids. After removal of 3 bases from V and 0 bases from J, the junction contained 4 bases not matched to a gene. CDR3: CASSHSGTGSYEQYF. CDR3 bases: TGCGCCAGCAGCCACTCCGGGACAGGCTCCTACGAGCAGTACTTC.

The CDR3 DNA reads TGTGCCAGCAGTTCCCGACAGGACCGCAGTACTGAAGCTTTCTTT. Translating it yields CASSSRQDRSTEAFF. J is TRBJ1-1 and V is TRBV6-1; the D gene is possibly TRBD1 (6 bases). Between the trimmed V and J ends, which lost 5 bases and 5 bases, there was a span of 18 bases. Germline CDR1 MNHNS, CDR2 SASEGT. The CDR3 has 15 amino acids.

This chain links TRBV2 with TRBJ1-1, with TRBD1 matching 7 bases. Germline V CDR1 and CDR2: SNHLY, FYNNEI. There are 15 residues in the CDR3. V was clipped by 6 bases and J by 1 base; unmatched bases: 8. The CDR3 region has the DNA TGTGCCAGCAGGTGGTTGACAGGGCAGAACACTGAAGCTTTCTTT. Its translation is CASRWLTGQNTEAFF.

The genes are TRBV5-4 and TRBJ2-1; 9 nucleotides agree with TRBD2. Germline CDR1 is SGHNT and CDR2 is YYREEE (reference sequence). CDR3 length equals 17 residues. Trimming took 6 bases from V and 7 from J; bases not matched to a gene: 17. In DNA form, the CDR3 reads TGTGCCAGCATCACCGGGGGCGGCGGGGGGGCTGCAAATGAGCAGTTCTTC. It encodes CASITGGGGGAANEQFF.

V usage is TRBV11-3 and J usage is TRBJ1-3; D unclear. Germline loops: CDR1 SGHNT, CDR2 YENEEA. V lost 3 bases, J lost 2 bases, and 8 bases lay in between. The CDR3 runs to 14 residues. CDR3 loop: CASSLNPAGNTIYF. Written as DNA, the CDR3 is TGTGCCAGCAGCTTGAACCCGGCTGGAAACACCATATATTTT.

The CDR3 loop reads CATGTRSTYEQYF. As DNA, the CDR3 is TGTGCCACCGGGACTCGCTCTACCTACGAGCAGTACTTC. The gene calls are TRBV10-3 and TRBJ2-5; tentatively, D is TRBD2 (6 bases). The J call may not be correct, given that the DNA end is closer to TRBJ2-7. The germline gives CDR1 ENHRY, CDR2 SYGVKD. The CDR3 is 13 residues long.

This clone turned up a few times. The J gene is TRBJ1-4, the V gene TRBV28; tentatively, D is TRBD1 (6 bases). The CDR3 consists of 15 residues. Trimming removed 2 bases from V and 8 bases from J, with 15 bases in between. Germline CDR1 and CDR2: MDHEN and SYDVKM. CDR3: CASSLGGGGTEKLFF. The CDR3, as DNA: TGTGCCAGCAGTTTAGGGGGAGGGGGAACCGAAAAACTGTTTTTT.